The 21 T cell receptor beta chains given below trace back to one sample, sequenced in a study of T cell changes during pregnancy in multiple sclerosis. The table came from immunoSEQ multiplex PCR; TCRdb's copy has only in-frame clones and leaves some out. This table has tens of thousands of clones, about nine tenths appearing once. The material was CD4+ T cells from peripheral blood mononuclear cells, obtained after pregnancy. Every receptor here comes from a female donor in good health, enrolled as a control in a pregnancy study.

Concerning this clone: At one end the junction does not follow the germline gene, possibly because of a read error. The chain links TRBV27 to TRBJ2-7; D might be TRBD2 (5 bases). The CDR3 has 13 amino acids. Germline values: CDR1 MNHEY, CDR2 SMNVEV (reference sequence). This CDR3 is CASSLSRAYEQYF. CDR3 in DNA: TGTGCCAGCAGTCTATCGAGGGCCTACGAGCAGTACTTC.

The rearrangement joins TRBV9 to TRBJ2-7; the match to TRBD2 covers 9 bases. The CDR3 is 17 amino acids. Per germline, CDR1 SGDLS and CDR2 YYNGEE. Germline trimming cut 2 bases from V and 2 bases from J; bases unmatched to any gene: 11. The CDR3 loop is CASSVGAGGPGAYEQYF. In nucleotides, the CDR3 is TGTGCCAGCAGCGTCGGGGCGGGGGGGCCGGGAGCCTACGAGCAGTACTTC.

The V gene is TRBV5-1, the J gene TRBJ1-1; D call uncertain. Germline assignment: CDR1 SGHRS and CDR2 YFSETQ. This CDR3 contains 13 residues. V was trimmed by 5 bases and J by 0 bases, leaving 8 bases between them. Written as DNA, the CDR3 is TGCGCCAGCAGGGCCAACATGAACACTGAAGCTTTCTTT. This sequence encodes CASRANMNTEAFF.

The count of this clone is one. This sequence joins TRBV6-5 and TRBJ1-6; a possible D gene is TRBD1 (5 bases). Germline CDR1 MNHEY, CDR2 SVGAGI. The CDR3 consists of 14 residues. V gave up 5 bases and J gave up 6 bases, with 11 bases separating them. CDR3 region: CASSLRQSNSPLHF. The DNA for the CDR3 is TGTGCCAGCAGTCTGAGACAGTCTAATTCACCCCTCCACTTT.

The genes are TRBV5-6 and TRBJ1-1; 9 bases match TRBD1. Germline CDR1 reads SGHDT; CDR2 reads YYEEEE. The CDR3 consists of 15 residues. The V gene end was trimmed by 4 bases and the J gene end by 0 bases; junction bases not matched to a gene: 4. CDR3 protein: CASSIRQGVNTEAFF. The CDR3 DNA reads as TGTGCCAGCAGCATAAGACAGGGGGTGAACACTGAAGCTTTCTTT.

Only one count was recorded for this clone. The V and J genes are TRBV11-3 and TRBJ2-3; D may be TRBD1 (6 bases). This CDR3 region has 15 residues. V lost 1 base and J lost 4, with 12 bases in between. Germline assignment: CDR1 SGHNT and CDR2 YENEEA. The CDR3: CASSLAGVGPDTQYF. The CDR3 DNA follows: TGTGCCAGCAGCTTAGCAGGGGTAGGGCCAGATACGCAGTATTTT.

The gene calls are TRBV18 and TRBJ2-5; the match to TRBD2 covers 14 bases. The junction had 4 bases not matched to a gene; V was cut back by 4 bases and J by 0 bases. The CDR3 contains 17 residues. The germline CDR1 and CDR2 sequences are KGHSH and LQKENI. The CDR3 coding sequence is TGTGCCAGCTCACTCGGACTAGCGGGAGGAAACCAAGAGACCCAGTACTTC. This sequence encodes CASSLGLAGGNQETQYF.

The chain joins TRBV7-2 to TRBJ2-7, with 9 nucleotides matching TRBD1. CDR1 SGHTA and CDR2 FQGNSA come from the germline V gene. This CDR3 is 13 amino acids long. V shed 5 bases, J shed 12 bases, and the junction held 11 bases outside the gene matches. Here the CDR3 reads CASSPPGQGRGYF. DNA for the CDR3: TGTGCCAGCAGCCCTCCGGGACAGGGACGAGGGTACTTC.

This clone came up a few times. V gene TRBV6-6 combines with J gene TRBJ1-3, with a possible D match to TRBD1 (5 bases). Trimming shortened V by 8 bases and J by 2 bases, and 13 bases separated the two germline ends. This CDR3 has 14 amino acids. The V gene's germline CDR1 is MNHNY and CDR2 SVGAGI (reference sequence). The CDR3 region is CASSTQGTGNTIYF. CDR3 in DNA: TGTGCCAGCTCAACTCAGGGTACTGGAAACACCATATATTTT.

The CDR3 DNA follows: TGCGCCAGCAGCCGGACTAGCGTCACATACGAGCAGTACTTC. Its protein is CASSRTSVTYEQYF. The chain carries TRBV5-1 and TRBJ2-7; 9 bases match TRBD2. J lost 4 bases, V lost 4 bases, and 6 bases had no gene match. There are 14 residues in the CDR3. Germline CDR1 reads SGHRS; CDR2 reads YFSETQ.

This clone ranks as medium-sized. The chain joins TRBV9 to TRBJ2-7; the D gene is possibly TRBD1 (6 bases). The V end lost 4 bases, the J end lost 7 bases, and 21 bases lay between the germline ends. The CDR3 is made up of 15 amino acids. CDR1 SGDLS and CDR2 YYNGEE come from the germline V gene. The CDR3 coding sequence is TGTGCCAGCAGCTCCTTGGACAGTATGCCTATTGAGCAGTACTTC. Translation: CASSSLDSMPIEQYF.

The chain uses TRBV4-1 and TRBJ2-7; 7 nucleotides line up with TRBD1. Germline V gene sequence: CDR1 MGHRA, CDR2 YSYEKL. V lost 1 base to trimming and J lost 2 bases; unmatched junction nucleotides: 11. The CDR3 runs 17 residues. CDR3 sequence (DNA): TGCGCCAGCAGCCAAGCCACCTCGGGACAGCTTACCTACGAGCAGTACTTC. Translating gives CASSQATSGQLTYEQYF.

This sequence joins TRBV5-1 and TRBJ1-4; D may be TRBD1 (5 bases). Germline CDR1 reads SGHRS; CDR2 reads YFSETQ. This CDR3 region has 15 residues. The V end lost 5 bases, the J end lost 8 bases, and 19 bases lay between the germline ends. The CDR3: CASSAAQGREEKLFF. Here the CDR3 DNA reads TGCGCCAGCAGTGCCGCGCAGGGCCGAGAAGAAAAACTGTTTTTT. Complete variable domain (other parts from reference TRBV5-1 and TRBJ1-4): KAGVTQTPRYLIKTRGQQVTLSCSPISGHRSVSWYQQTPGQGLQFLFEYFSETQRNKGNFPGRFSGRQFSNSRSEMNVSTLELGDSALYLCASSAAQGREEKLFFGSGTQLSVL.

J is TRBJ2-3 and V is TRBV9; 9 bases are shared with TRBD2. V shed 6 bases, J shed 3 bases, and the junction held 11 bases outside the gene matches. Germline CDR1 is SGDLS and CDR2 is YYNGEE. The CDR3 is 16 amino acids. CDR3 residues: CASMPLAGGPTDTQYF. CDR3 DNA: TGTGCCAGCATGCCCTTGGCGGGAGGGCCAACAGATACGCAGTATTTT.

The chain uses TRBV6-1 and TRBJ1-1; 9 bases align to TRBD1. Per germline, CDR1 MNHNS and CDR2 SASEGT. The CDR3 totals 15 residues. V trimming: 4 bases; J trimming: 2 bases; junction bases outside the gene matches: 5. The CDR3 DNA sequence: TGTGCCAGCAGTGTGATGACAGGGGGTAACACTGAAGCTTTCTTT. As protein: CASSVMTGGNTEAFF.

The CDR3 DNA is TGTGCCAGCTCACCACTGGGGCCCAATTCACCCCTCCACTTT. The encoded protein is CASSPLGPNSPLHF. The chain combines TRBV18 with TRBJ1-6, with TRBD1 as a possible D gene (5 bases). The CDR3 is 14 amino acids. The germline gives CDR1 KGHSH, CDR2 LQKENI. V was shortened by 1 base and J by 7 bases, with 8 bases between the two germline ends.

V is TRBV27 and J is TRBJ1-1, with 9 bases matching TRBD1. After removal of 5 bases from V and 9 bases from J, the junction contained 13 bases not matched to a gene. Per the germline V gene, CDR1 is MNHEY and CDR2 is SMNVEV (reference sequence). The CDR3 has 15 amino acids. The CDR3 spells CASSHLPIGTGQAFF. The DNA of the CDR3 is TGTGCCAGCAGTCACCTACCCATAGGGACAGGGCAAGCTTTCTTT.

This chain uses TRBV5-4 with TRBJ2-2; 12 bases align to TRBD2. V lost 4 bases and J lost 2; bases outside the gene matches: 3. The CDR3 has 16 amino acids. CDR1 is SGHNT, CDR2 YYREEE, per germline (reference sequence). The CDR3 DNA reads TGTGCCAGCAGCCCCGGACTAGCGGGAAACACCGGGGAGCTGTTTTTT. Translating gives CASSPGLAGNTGELFF.

The gene calls are TRBV15 and TRBJ1-2, with TRBD1 matching over 9 bases. Trimming removed 2 bases from V and 4 bases from J; junction bases left unmatched: 2. CDR3 size: 14 residues. Germline V CDR1 and CDR2: LNHNV, YYDKDF (reference sequence). CDR3 residues: CATSRTDRGYGYTF. In DNA form, the CDR3 reads TGTGCCACCAGCAGAACGGACAGGGGCTATGGCTACACCTTC.

The rearrangement links TRBV19 to TRBJ2-1; no clear D gene. The CDR3 has 17 residues. CDR1 LNHDA and CDR2 SQIVND come from the germline V gene (reference sequence). The V end lost 1 base, the J end lost 0 bases, and 13 bases lay between the germline ends. Here the CDR3 reads CASSIGVALGSYNEQFF. CDR3 DNA: TGTGCCAGTAGTATAGGGGTAGCCCTGGGCTCCTACAATGAGCAGTTCTTC.

The rearrangement joins TRBV6-4 to TRBJ2-1, with 9 bases lining up with TRBD2. CDR1 is MRHNA and CDR2 is SNTAGT in the germline V gene. The CDR3 is 15 residues long. Unmatched junction bases numbered 11, after V lost 2 bases and J lost 12 bases. The CDR3 region is CASSDRTSAGRGQFF. As DNA, the CDR3 is TGTGCCAGCAGTGACAGGACTAGCGCGGGCCGGGGGCAGTTCTTC.